This T cell receptor beta chain appears in the sequencing data of a study of T cell responses to AZD1222 COVID-19 vaccine. Clones were sequenced by immunoSEQ multiplex PCR, and TCRdb holds only the in-frame ones, with some missing. The sample consists of around 150,000 clones, about nine tenths of them appearing once. On this clone itself: The antigen is undetermined. At one boundary the junction diverges from the germline segment, which might be a read error.

Study results and limitations: The study sampled repertoires only after the peak T cell response.

Germline CDR1 and CDR2: ENHRY and SYGVKD. The CDR3 spans 15 residues. The sequences come from peripheral blood, collected 28 days after the second AZD1222 dose. This sequence originates from an adult who received the AZD1222 COVID-19 vaccine. The chain carries TRBV10-3 and TRBJ2-1, with a weak D call TRBD1 (6 bases). CDR3 sequence: CAISVLLQGNNGQFF. In nucleotides, the CDR3 is TGTGCCATCAGTGTTCTTTTACAGGGCAACAATGGGCAGTTCTTC.